Presented here are 8 T cell receptor beta chains from one specimen sequenced in a study of T cell clonotyping in hematopoietic cell transplantation. The repertoire was sequenced with immunoSEQ multiplex PCR; TCRdb's copy has only in-frame clones and lacks some. Of nearly 70,000 clones listed, over 90% are singletons. The material sequenced was peripheral blood mononuclear cells. These receptors all come from a man between 50 and 59 years old in good health. Some clones in this sample may be carry-over from other donors' samples.

The chain has TRBV9 and TRBJ1-1, with D tentatively TRBD1 (6 bases). Germline assignment: CDR1 SGDLS and CDR2 YYNGEE. The CDR3 loop spans 14 amino acids. Trimming took off 3 bases at V and 2 bases at J, with 11 bases between the two ends. CDR3 sequence (DNA): TGTGCCAGCAGCGGAGGGGGTATCAACACTGAAGCTTTCTTT. It codes for CASSGGGINTEAFF.

CDR3 nucleotides: TGTGCCAGCAGCTCCGAGCGACGTACTAGCGGGAGAATGGGGACAGATACGCAGTATTTT. This encodes CASSSERRTSGRMGTDTQYF. The chain employs TRBV7-8 and TRBJ2-3; 11 bases agree with TRBD2. The CDR3 has 20 residues. V lost 4 bases to trimming and J lost 3 bases; unmatched junction nucleotides: 18. Germline V gene data show CDR1 as SGHVS and CDR2 as FQNEAQ.

CDR3 in amino acids: CASSYSLTGGTEAFF. The CDR3 DNA follows: TGTGCCAGCAGTTACTCTTTGACAGGGGGAACTGAAGCTTTCTTT. The chain carries TRBV6-5 and TRBJ1-1; TRBD1 aligns across 9 bases. Looked up from germline, CDR1 is MNHEY and CDR2 is SVGAGI. V dropped 0 bases and J dropped 5; count of bases not matched to a gene: 4. The CDR3 covers 15 residues.

The table lists this clone with a count of one. This chain links TRBV11-1 with TRBJ1-2, with TRBD1 matching over 9 bases. CDR1 is SGHAT and CDR2 is FQDESV in the germline V gene (reference sequence). This CDR3 has 14 residues. J gave up 3 bases and V 5 bases, and 4 bases lay outside the gene matches. The CDR3 DNA is TGTGCCAGCAGCCCCCGGGACAGGGACTATGGCTACACCTTC. Its protein is CASSPRDRDYGYTF. Complete variable domain (other parts from reference TRBV11-1 and TRBJ1-2): EAEVAQSPRYKITEKSQAVAFWCDPISGHATLYWYRQILGQGPELLVQFQDESVVDDSQLPKDRFSAERLKGVDSTLKIQPAELGDSAMYLCASSPRDRDYGYTFGSGTRLTVV.

The chain is built from TRBV7-2 and TRBJ1-1; possible D gene TRBD1, 5 bases. Germline lookup yields CDR1 SGHTA and CDR2 FQGNSA. This CDR3 comprises 14 residues. The V and J ends lost 0 bases and 4 bases respectively, with 9 bases between them. The CDR3 DNA follows: TGTGCCAGCAGCTTAGCGGGACGGTTCACTGAAGCTTTCTTT. This encodes CASSLAGRFTEAFF. Based on the CDR3 plus reference TRBV7-2 and TRBJ1-1, the full variable domain is GAGVSQSPSNKVTEKGKDVELRCDPISGHTALYWYRQSLGQGLEFLIYFQGNSAPDKSGLPSDRFSAERTGGSVSTLTIQRTQQEDSAVYLCASSLAGRFTEAFFGQGTRLTVV.

J is TRBJ2-2 and V is TRBV6-5; D not resolved. With 7 bases removed from V and 2 bases from J, the gap between germline ends came to 14 bases. From germline, CDR1 is MNHEY and CDR2 SVGAGI. CDR3 length equals 15 residues. As DNA, the CDR3 is TGTGCCAGCAAGAGAAGGGAACTTAACACCGGGGAGCTGTTTTTT. It codes for CASKRRELNTGELFF.

The chain recombines TRBV5-5 with TRBJ2-5; D is tentatively TRBD1 or TRBD2 (5 bases each). The V end lost 0 bases, the J end lost 4 bases, and 10 bases lay between the germline ends. The CDR3 length is 14 residues. Germline CDR1 SGHKS, CDR2 YYEKEE (reference sequence). CDR3 in amino acids: CASSLVPGPETQYF. The CDR3 nucleotides are TGTGCCAGCAGCTTGGTCCCGGGGCCAGAGACCCAGTACTTC.

This chain uses TRBV7-2 with TRBJ2-3, with no clear D. The CDR3 loop spans 12 amino acids. Germline CDR1 SGHTA, CDR2 FQGNSA. The V and J ends lost 5 bases and 6 bases respectively, with 9 bases between them. The chain's CDR3 is CASSTLGDTQYF. CDR3 sequence (DNA): TGTGCCAGCAGCACCCTAGGGGATACGCAGTATTTT.